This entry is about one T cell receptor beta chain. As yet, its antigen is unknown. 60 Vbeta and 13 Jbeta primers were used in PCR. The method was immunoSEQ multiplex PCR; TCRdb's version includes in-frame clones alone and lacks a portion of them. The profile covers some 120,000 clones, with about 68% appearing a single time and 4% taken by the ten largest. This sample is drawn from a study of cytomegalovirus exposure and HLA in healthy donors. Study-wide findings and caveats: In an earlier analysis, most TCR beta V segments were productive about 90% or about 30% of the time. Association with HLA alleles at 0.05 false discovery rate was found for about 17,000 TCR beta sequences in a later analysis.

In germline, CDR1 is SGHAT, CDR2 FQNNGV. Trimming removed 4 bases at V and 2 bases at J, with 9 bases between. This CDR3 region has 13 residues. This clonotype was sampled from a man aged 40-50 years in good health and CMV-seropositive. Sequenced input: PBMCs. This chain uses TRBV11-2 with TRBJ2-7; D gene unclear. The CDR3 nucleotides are TGTGCCAGCAGCTCAGCCCTAGCCTACGAGCAGTACTTC. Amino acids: CASSSALAYEQYF.